The 28 T cell receptor beta chains in this list originate from one sample, sequenced in a study of T-cell reconstitution after alpha-beta-depleted transplantation in children. Unique molecular identifiers were built into the TCRbeta library. TCRdb independently ran MiXCR on the PCR reads; one entry per CDR3 protein. The data hold fewer than 750,000 distinct CDR3 sequences, with roughly 23% observed a single time. The sequencing here drew on PBMCs, mostly from graft donor cells, taken 360 days after TCRalphabeta/CD19-depleted stem cell transplant. Receptor source: a boy less than two years old who had a stem cell transplant for acute myeloid leukemia, so the T cells may come from the graft donor.

V usage is TRBV5-1 and J usage is TRBJ2-2; D ambiguous. The CDR3 spans 13 residues. In germline, CDR1 is SGHRS, CDR2 YFSETQ. Trimming stripped 4 bases from V and 4 bases from J, with 8 bases between. The CDR3 sequence is CASSAFGTGELFF. Written as DNA, the CDR3 is TGCGCCAGCAGCGCCTTCGGCACCGGGGAGCTGTTTTTT. The whole variable domain, remainder taken from reference TRBV5-1 and TRBJ2-2, is KAGVTQTPRYLIKTRGQQVTLSCSPISGHRSVSWYQQTPGQGLQFLFEYFSETQRNKGNFPGRFSGRQFSNSRSEMNVSTLELGDSALYLCASSAFGTGELFFGEGSRLTVL.

This rearrangement joins TRBV20-1 to TRBJ2-1; perhaps TRBD1 as D (6 bases). Deletions cut 6 bases from V and 0 bases from J, with 27 bases between. Per the germline V gene, CDR1 is DFQATT and CDR2 is SNEGSKA (reference sequence). The CDR3 has 19 amino acids. In DNA, the CDR3 is TGCAGTGCACCGAACAGGGATCGCGCCAGGGATGGCTCCTACAATGAGCAGTTCTTC. Translating gives CSAPNRDRARDGSYNEQFF.

This clonotype appeared a few times. The chain links TRBV12-3 or TRBV12-4 to TRBJ2-1, with 7 bases matching TRBD1. The V gene end was trimmed by 8 bases and the J gene end by 6 bases; junction bases not matched to a gene: 4. The CDR3 is 12 residues long. CDR3 loop: CASRGGRNEQFF. The CDR3 DNA is TGTGCCAGCCGAGGGGGCCGCAATGAGCAGTTCTTC.

V gene TRBV6-5 combines with J gene TRBJ2-1, with TRBD1 matching 10 bases. V lost 2 bases to trimming and J lost 6 bases; unmatched junction nucleotides: 4. The germline V gene encodes CDR1 MNHEY and CDR2 SVGAGI. The CDR3 loop spans 15 amino acids. In nucleotides, the CDR3 is TGTGCCAGCAGTTACGACAGGGGGCGGCTCAATGAGCAGTTCTTC. This gives the protein CASSYDRGRLNEQFF.

The rearrangement joins TRBV6-5 to TRBJ1-1; no clear D gene. The CDR3 extends over 13 amino acids. CDR1 is MNHEY and CDR2 is SVGAGI in the germline V gene. V lost 0 bases and J 8 bases, leaving 10 bases between the germline ends. The CDR3 DNA is TGTGCCAGCAGTTACTCTTGGGCCATAGAAGCTTTCTTT. This gives the protein CASSYSWAIEAFF.

This rearrangement joins TRBV20-1 to TRBJ1-1; D is possibly TRBD1 (6 bases). This CDR3 is 16 amino acids long. CDR1 DFQATT and CDR2 SNEGSKA come from the germline V gene (reference sequence). V lost 5 bases and J lost 0, with 19 bases in between. DNA of the CDR3: TGCAGTGCTTATCTACGGGGGCGGAAGGTGAACACTGAAGCTTTCTTT. Its translation: CSAYLRGRKVNTEAFF.

This sequence joins TRBV20-1 and TRBJ2-7, with D perhaps TRBD1 (5 bases). The CDR3 is 14 residues long. V was trimmed by 2 bases and J by 3 bases, leaving 14 bases between them. Germline assignment: CDR1 DFQATT and CDR2 SNEGSKA (reference sequence). The CDR3 protein is CSARHPDGHYEQYF. Written as DNA, the CDR3 is TGCAGTGCTAGACACCCCGACGGACACTACGAGCAGTACTTC.

Written as DNA, the CDR3 is TGTGCCAGCAGTTACTCCTCTCGACAGGGCGAAGATACGCAGTATTTT. This translates into CASSYSSRQGEDTQYF. The V gene is TRBV6-5, the J gene TRBJ2-3; 7 bases match TRBD1. This CDR3 spans 16 amino acids. V shed 0 bases, J shed 5 bases, and the junction held 8 bases outside the gene matches. The germline V gene has CDR1 MNHEY and CDR2 SVGAGI.

This clonotype was counted between two and nine times. The chain uses TRBV20-1 and TRBJ2-1; the D call may be TRBD1 or TRBD2 (6 bases each). The CDR3 length is 12 residues. V lost 1 base to trimming and J lost 9 bases, with 10 bases between them. Germline CDR1 reads DFQATT; CDR2 reads SNEGSKA (reference sequence). The CDR3 nucleotides are TGCAGTGCTAGAGGGGGGGCCATTGAGCAGTTCTTC. It is translated as CSARGGAIEQFF.

This chain connects TRBV15 to TRBJ2-1, with 10 nucleotides matching TRBD2. Germline-derived CDR1 and CDR2 are LNHNV and YYDKDF (reference sequence). The CDR3 spans 16 residues. V lost 0 bases, J lost 8 bases, and 7 bases stayed unmatched. Here the CDR3 DNA reads TGTGCCACCAGCAGAGATAGGGGACTAGCGAGCGATGAGCAGTTCTTC. Residues: CATSRDRGLASDEQFF.

This clonotype showed up just a few times. The V call is TRBV20-1, the J call TRBJ1-1; 8 positions agree with TRBD1. Germline trimming cut 6 bases from V and 5 bases from J; bases unmatched to any gene: 11. Germline CDR1 and CDR2: DFQATT and SNEGSKA (reference sequence). The CDR3 contains 14 residues. The CDR3 coding sequence is TGCAGTGCCAGACGACCAGGGGGCAGAACTGAAGCTTTCTTT. Its translation is CSARRPGGRTEAFF.

This chain links TRBV24-1 with TRBJ1-1; possibly TRBD1 for D (6 bases). V lost 5 bases, J lost 2 bases, and 11 bases lay in between. Germline lookup yields CDR1 KGHDR and CDR2 SFDVKD. This CDR3 has 14 amino acids. This chain's CDR3 is CATSGSGGNTEAFF. The CDR3, as DNA: TGTGCCACCAGTGGGTCTGGGGGCAACACTGAAGCTTTCTTT.

The chain couples TRBV20-1 to TRBJ2-7; 9 bases are shared with TRBD2. The ends lost 5 bases at V and 2 bases at J; junction bases unmatched: 7. Germline CDR1 DFQATT, CDR2 SNEGSKA (reference sequence). CDR3 length equals 14 residues. This CDR3 is CSARGLAFTYEQYV. CDR3 in DNA: TGCAGTGCTCGAGGACTAGCGTTTACCTACGAGCAGTACGTC.

In this sample, this clonotype turned up a few times. V and J are TRBV2 and TRBJ1-6; D unclear. This CDR3 has 13 residues. Deletions cut 1 base from V and 9 bases from J, with 7 bases between. Per the germline V gene, CDR1 is SNHLY and CDR2 is FYNNEI. CDR3 nucleotides: TGTGCCAGCAGTGAAGGCCCCGGTTCACCCCTCCACTTT. Amino acid sequence: CASSEGPGSPLHF.

This chain connects TRBV6-6 to TRBJ2-3; weak D call: TRBD1 (5 bases). Trimming took 4 bases from V and 7 from J, leaving 12 bases between them. Germline-derived CDR1 and CDR2 are MNHNY and SVGAGI (reference sequence). The length of the CDR3 is 13 residues. DNA of the CDR3: TGTGCCAGCAGTTCCCACTTGGGGCATACGCAGTATTTT. It yields the protein CASSSHLGHTQYF.

The rearrangement links TRBV4-3 to TRBJ2-7, with TRBD1 identical over 7 bases. Germline lookup yields CDR1 LGHNA and CDR2 YSLEER. J gave up 5 bases and V 1 base, and 14 bases lay outside the gene matches. This CDR3 region has 17 residues. The CDR3 loop is CASSQGQGKLSRDEQYF. The DNA for the CDR3 is TGCGCCAGCAGCCAAGGACAGGGAAAGTTGTCCCGGGACGAGCAGTACTTC.

The rearrangement joins TRBV4-3 to TRBJ2-7; 7 nucleotides line up with TRBD1. V lost 3 bases to trimming and J lost 4 bases; unmatched junction nucleotides: 9. The germline CDR1 and CDR2 sequences are LGHNA and YSLEER. The CDR3 covers 15 residues. The CDR3 sequence: CASSQVATGEYEQYF. The CDR3 region has the DNA TGCGCCAGCAGCCAGGTCGCCACAGGGGAGTACGAGCAGTACTTC.

The chain uses TRBV6-1 and TRBJ1-2; D gene unclear. Germline V gene lookup returns CDR1 MNHNS and CDR2 SASEGT. Trimming removed 7 bases from V and 4 bases from J, with 13 bases in between. There are 13 residues in the CDR3. The CDR3 coding sequence is TGTGCCAGCAATCCTGGCGGCGGCTATGGCTACACCTTC. It translates to CASNPGGGYGYTF.

This clonotype was observed at least ten times. The chain links TRBV20-1 to TRBJ2-7; 7 positions agree with TRBD1. Germline V gene sequence: CDR1 DFQATT, CDR2 SNEGSKA (reference sequence). Trimming took 3 bases from V and 3 from J; bases not matched to a gene: 5. The CDR3 is made up of 13 amino acids. CDR3 amino acids: CSASYRQGYEQYF. DNA for the CDR3: TGCAGTGCTAGTTATCGACAGGGCTACGAGCAGTACTTC.

The V gene is TRBV12-3 or TRBV12-4, the J gene TRBJ2-1, with a possible D match to TRBD1 (7 bases). The CDR3 has 15 amino acids. Trimming stripped 4 bases from V and 8 bases from J, with 18 bases between. The CDR3 nucleotides read TGTGCCAGCAGTTGGGGGGACAGTTATATACATGAGCAGTTCTTC. This gives the protein CASSWGDSYIHEQFF.

To note about this clonotype: One end of the junction is discordant with germline, which a read error may explain. The chain is built from TRBV20-1 and TRBJ2-3, with 9 bases aligning to TRBD2. Germline V gene lookup returns CDR1 DFQATT and CDR2 SNEGSKA (reference sequence). The CDR3 length is 16 residues. The chain's CDR3 is CCARVPSGGPTDTQYF. In nucleotides, the CDR3 is TGCTGTGCTAGGGTGCCGAGCGGGGGGCCGACTGATACGCAGTATTTT.

This clonotype was recorded many times. V is TRBV25-1 and J is TRBJ2-1, with 9 bases aligning to TRBD1. Germline values: CDR1 MGHDK, CDR2 SYGVNS. The J segment lost 9 bases and the V segment lost 1 base, leaving 7 bases of the junction unmatched. The CDR3 length is 15 residues. CDR3 sequence reads: CASSEWDRADSEQFF. CDR3 sequence (DNA): TGTGCCAGCAGTGAATGGGACAGGGCTGATTCTGAGCAGTTCTTC. Full variable domain (outside the CDR3, taken from reference TRBV25-1 and TRBJ2-1): EADIYQTPRYLVIGTGKKITLECSQTMGHDKMYWYQQDPGMELHLIHYSYGVNSTEKGDLSSESTVSRIRTEHFPLTLESARPSHTSQYLCASSEWDRADSEQFFGPGTRLTVL.

The V and J genes are TRBV27 and TRBJ1-1, with TRBD1 matching over 9 bases. The J segment lost 6 bases and the V segment lost 4 bases, leaving 6 bases of the junction unmatched. In germline, CDR1 is MNHEY, CDR2 SMNVEV (reference sequence). The length of the CDR3 is 14 residues. Here the CDR3 DNA reads TGTGCCAGCAGTTCCACAGGGACAGGGTCTGAAGCTTTCTTT. It specifies CASSSTGTGSEAFF.

The V gene is TRBV6-5, the J gene TRBJ2-5; either TRBD1 or TRBD2 may fit D (6 bases each). V was pared by 4 bases and J by 4 bases, with 13 bases between. Per the germline V gene, CDR1 is MNHEY and CDR2 is SVGAGI. The length of the CDR3 is 14 residues. The CDR3: CASSSGGAIETQYF. CDR3 nucleotides: TGTGCCAGCAGTTCCGGGGGCGCGATAGAGACCCAGTACTTC.

This clonotype came up many times. V usage is TRBV6-6 and J usage is TRBJ2-1; 9 bases line up with TRBD1. Germline V gene lookup returns CDR1 MNHNY and CDR2 SVGAGI (reference sequence). CDR3 size: 10 residues. Trimming cost V 8 bases and J 16 bases; bases outside gene matches: 6. This chain's CDR3 is CASGQGRKFF. The CDR3 coding sequence is TGTGCCAGCGGACAGGGGAGGAAATTCTTC.

The chain is built from TRBV29-1 and TRBJ1-1; tentatively, D is TRBD1 (6 bases). V dropped 4 bases and J dropped 0 bases, with 15 bases sitting between them. This CDR3 spans 15 amino acids. Germline-derived CDR1 and CDR2 are SQVTM and ANQGSEA. CDR3 DNA: TGCAGCGTTGGGACGGCGAGGGGGGTGAACACTGAAGCTTTCTTT. This codes for CSVGTARGVNTEAFF.

This clonotype has a count of ten or more. The chain links TRBV20-1 to TRBJ1-1, with D possibly matching TRBD1 (5 bases). The CDR3 covers 15 residues. Looked up from germline, CDR1 is DFQATT and CDR2 is SNEGSKA (reference sequence). With 2 bases removed from V and 0 bases from J, the gap between germline ends came to 13 bases. The CDR3 region has the DNA TGCAGTGCTAGATCCTCTGGGGCAGTGAACACTGAAGCTTTCTTT. As protein: CSARSSGAVNTEAFF.

This clonotype appeared a few times. This chain connects TRBV6-5 to TRBJ2-5, with D possibly TRBD1 on 6 matching bases. The germline V gene encodes CDR1 MNHEY and CDR2 SVGAGI. The V and J ends lost 2 bases and 4 bases respectively, with 11 bases between them. This CDR3 is built from 14 residues. CDR3 nucleotides: TGTGCCAGCAGTTACCACAGGGTTGGAGAGACCCAGTACTTC. This gives the protein CASSYHRVGETQYF.